The 20 T cell receptor beta chains reported below all come from one sample, sequenced in a study of T cell responses to AZD1222 COVID-19 vaccine. TCRdb's copy holds only in-frame clones and misses some; the assay was immunoSEQ multiplex PCR. The table includes about 190,000 clones, just over 90% detected once. Sample: peripheral blood, taken on day 0 of AZD1222 vaccination. All receptors derive from an adult in good health.

This chain connects TRBV9 to TRBJ2-3; possible D gene TRBD2, 6 bases. Per the germline V gene, CDR1 is SGDLS and CDR2 is YYNGEE. The ends were cut back, 2 bases at V and 3 bases at J, with 16 bases in the middle. This CDR3 has 16 amino acids. The CDR3 spells CASSVGNGGMTDTQYF. As DNA, the CDR3 is TGTGCCAGCAGCGTGGGTAACGGGGGTATGACAGATACGCAGTATTTT.

This chain links TRBV7-9 with TRBJ2-2; the match to TRBD1 covers 10 bases. Germline values: CDR1 SEHNR, CDR2 FQNEAQ (reference sequence). The CDR3 covers 15 residues. After removal of 2 bases from V and 5 bases from J, the junction contained 2 bases not matched to a gene. Here the CDR3 DNA reads TGTGCCAGCAGCTTAAGGGACAGGGGAACCGGGGAGCTGTTTTTT. Translated: CASSLRDRGTGELFF.

The V gene is TRBV21-1, the J gene TRBJ2-1. TRBV21-1 is a pseudogene locus. The CDR3 length is 18 residues. The CDR3 DNA reads TGTGCCAGCAGCCCTTACGACCCGCGCTCCACCTCCTACAATGAGCAGTTCTTC. This codes for CASSPYDPRSTSYNEQFF.

V gene TRBV28 combines with J gene TRBJ2-7; D possibly corresponds to TRBD1 (5 bases). Germline CDR1 MDHEN, CDR2 SYDVKM. V lost 2 bases to trimming and J lost 0 bases, with 5 bases between them. This CDR3 region has 13 residues. The CDR3 region is CASSLDSSYEQYF. The CDR3, as DNA: TGTGCCAGCAGTTTAGACAGCTCCTACGAGCAGTACTTC.

V gene TRBV7-2 combines with J gene TRBJ2-3; D is perhaps TRBD1 (6 bases). V lost 3 bases, J lost 3 bases, and 10 bases lay in between. CDR1 SGHTA and CDR2 FQGNSA come from the germline V gene. This CDR3 region has 14 residues. The CDR3 loop is CASSFARGTDTQYF. DNA for the CDR3: TGTGCCAGCAGCTTCGCGAGGGGGACAGATACGCAGTATTTT.

The chain recombines TRBV12-3 or TRBV12-4 with TRBJ1-2; D is unclear. Trimming stripped 3 bases from V and 2 bases from J, with 7 bases between. This CDR3 has 13 residues. The CDR3 reads CASSLGRNYGYTF. CDR3 coding DNA: TGTGCCAGCAGTTTGGGGAGAAACTATGGCTACACCTTC.

The rearrangement links TRBV15 to TRBJ2-1; 7 positions match TRBD1. Germline CDR1 LNHNV, CDR2 YYDKDF (reference sequence). The CDR3 runs 15 residues. After removal of 2 bases from V and 5 bases from J, the junction contained 6 bases not matched to a gene. The CDR3: CATSRRGQRDNEQFF. CDR3 coding DNA: TGTGCCACCAGCAGAAGGGGACAGAGAGACAATGAGCAGTTCTTC.

The V and J genes are TRBV2 and TRBJ1-1, with D unclear. CDR1 and CDR2 (germline): SNHLY, FYNNEI. CDR3 length equals 11 residues. V shed 4 bases and J shed 7 bases, with 7 bases lying between them. The CDR3 is CASSVGSEAFF. The CDR3 region has the DNA TGTGCCAGCAGTGTGGGTAGTGAAGCTTTCTTT.

The rearrangement links TRBV29-1 to TRBJ2-7; D may match TRBD1 or TRBD2 (6 bases each). V was trimmed by 0 bases and J by 6 bases, leaving 15 bases between them. Germline V gene data show CDR1 as SQVTM and CDR2 as ANQGSEA. This CDR3 has 14 residues. This chain's CDR3 is CSVEDGGAGAEQYF. The CDR3 bases are TGCAGCGTTGAAGATGGAGGGGCAGGGGCCGAGCAGTACTTC.

V gene TRBV10-3 combines with J gene TRBJ1-2; no firm D call. Trimming stripped 0 bases from V and 4 bases from J, with 12 bases between. This CDR3 comprises 15 residues. The germline gives CDR1 ENHRY, CDR2 SYGVKD. CDR3 in DNA: TGTGCCATCAGTGAGTCCGGGGAGGTTATCTATGGCTACACCTTC. Its translation is CAISESGEVIYGYTF.

The rearrangement links TRBV7-9 to TRBJ2-7, with TRBD1 identical over 9 bases. V lost 1 base to trimming and J lost 1 base; unmatched junction nucleotides: 5. The germline gives CDR1 SEHNR, CDR2 FQNEAQ (reference sequence). The CDR3 runs to 16 residues. The DNA of the CDR3 is TGTGCCAGCAGCTTAGTTATGACAGGGGGATCCTACGAGCAGTACTTC. This codes for CASSLVMTGGSYEQYF. Variable domain in full (rest from reference TRBV7-9 and TRBJ2-7): DTGVSQNPRHKITKRGQNVTFRCDPISEHNRLYWYRQTLGQGPEFLTYFQNEAQLEKSRLLSDRFSAERPKGSFSTLEIQRTEQGDSAMYLCASSLVMTGGSYEQYFGPGTRLTVT.

V gene TRBV7-9 combines with J gene TRBJ2-1, with a possible D match to TRBD2 (5 bases). Trimming cost V 1 base and J 7 bases, with 17 bases left between them. Germline CDR1 SEHNR, CDR2 FQNEAQ (reference sequence). CDR3 length: 16 amino acids. CDR3 DNA sequence: TGTGCCAGCAGCTTAGAGACTACCTGGCCCAGTAATGAGCAGTTCTTC. Amino acids: CASSLETTWPSNEQFF.

J is TRBJ1-6 and V is TRBV7-9; 7 positions agree with TRBD1. The ends lost 1 base at V and 5 bases at J; junction bases unmatched: 8. CDR3 size: 17 residues. CDR1 and CDR2 (germline): SEHNR, FQNEAQ (reference sequence). This CDR3 is CASSLGQGAGNNSPLHF. DNA for the CDR3: TGTGCCAGCAGCTTAGGACAGGGCGCCGGGAATAATTCACCCCTCCACTTT. The full variable domain, with the rest looked up from reference TRBV7-9 and TRBJ1-6, is DTGVSQNPRHKITKRGQNVTFRCDPISEHNRLYWYRQTLGQGPEFLTYFQNEAQLEKSRLLSDRFSAERPKGSFSTLEIQRTEQGDSAMYLCASSLGQGAGNNSPLHFGNGTRLTVT.

V usage is TRBV27 and J usage is TRBJ2-5; 12 positions match TRBD1. CDR1 is MNHEY, CDR2 SMNVEV, per germline (reference sequence). The CDR3 covers 14 residues. The ends lost 8 bases at V and 4 bases at J; junction bases unmatched: 5. In DNA form, the CDR3 reads TGTGCCAGCCGGGACAGGGGGCTTTTAGAGACCCAGTACTTC. Protein sequence: CASRDRGLLETQYF.

This chain links TRBV5-4 with TRBJ2-5; D possibly corresponds to TRBD2 (5 bases). The CDR3 spans 13 residues. Trimming cost V 4 bases and J 5 bases, with 12 bases left between them. Germline CDR1 is SGHNT and CDR2 is YYREEE (reference sequence). The chain's CDR3 is CASSPLGKETQYF. In DNA, the CDR3 is TGTGCCAGCAGCCCCCTCGGGAAGGAGACCCAGTACTTC.

The chain uses TRBV7-9 and TRBJ1-2; D not certain. The CDR3 loop spans 14 amino acids. Germline values: CDR1 SEHNR, CDR2 FQNEAQ (reference sequence). Deletions cut 0 bases from V and 4 bases from J, with 9 bases between. CDR3 sequence reads: CASSLAERTYGYTF. DNA for the CDR3: TGTGCCAGCAGCTTAGCAGAACGGACCTATGGCTACACCTTC.

CDR3 sequence (DNA): TGTGCCAGCAGCCAAGGACAGGGGCCGACAACTAATGAAAAACTGTTTTTT. This gives the protein CASSQGQGPTTNEKLFF. The rearrangement uses TRBV7-6 and TRBJ1-4, with 9 bases that match TRBD1. With 5 bases clipped from V and 0 bases from J, the junction kept 7 bases outside the gene matches. Per germline, CDR1 SGHVS and CDR2 FNYEAQ. The CDR3 has 17 residues.

The chain recombines TRBV27 with TRBJ1-1; D is unclear. The CDR3 contains 12 residues. V lost 6 bases and J lost 4, with 9 bases in between. The germline gives CDR1 MNHEY, CDR2 SMNVEV (reference sequence). The chain's CDR3 is CASRQGITEAFF. DNA for the CDR3: TGTGCCAGCAGGCAAGGAATCACTGAAGCTTTCTTT.

For this clone: The same CDR3 also results from other DNA sequences found in this sample. CDR3 bases: TGTGCCAGCAGGAGGGTATATGGCTACACCTTC. Protein product: CASRRVYGYTF. The genes are TRBV6-5 and TRBJ1-2; the D is unclear. V lost 6 bases to trimming and J lost 5 bases, with 7 bases between them. Germline CDR1 reads MNHEY; CDR2 reads SVGAGI. The CDR3 runs 11 residues.

V is TRBV6-5 and J is TRBJ2-7, with 11 positions matching TRBD2. Trimming took 5 bases from V and 5 from J; bases not matched to a gene: 5. The CDR3 sequence is 14 residues long. CDR1 and CDR2 from the germline V gene are MNHEY and SVGAGI. The CDR3, as DNA: TGTGCCAGCAGTCAAACTAGCGGGAGAAACGAGCAGTACTTC. Translated, it gives CASSQTSGRNEQYF.